The 22 T cell receptor beta chains given below trace back to one sample, sequenced in a study of blood T cell repertoires in COVID-19 (dated by TCRdb to the early 2020s). The library was produced with the immunoSEQ multiplex PCR assay. Drawn from immuneACCESS, this table holds only the in-frame rearrangements with V and J called that TCRdb kept. Clones are partly lost; checked studies trace under half to an unresolved V gene and leave the rest unexplained. The sample records a few hundred thousand clones, approximately 90% of which are singletons. The ten largest clones take up over 4% of the sample. The sequenced material came from peripheral blood. These receptors originate from a man between 60 and 70 years old who had recovered from COVID-19.

The chain links TRBV29-1 to TRBJ2-1; TRBD1 might be the D (5 bases). The CDR3 spans 13 residues. V dropped 7 bases and J dropped 8 bases, with 18 bases sitting between them. Germline V gene sequence: CDR1 SQVTM, CDR2 ANQGSEA. The CDR3, as DNA: TGCAGCGGGCGGACACTCCGGGCCGATGAGCAGTTCTTC. Protein product: CSGRTLRADEQFF.

V is TRBV11-2 and J is TRBJ1-6; D not resolved. With 5 bases removed from V and 1 base from J, the gap between germline ends came to 18 bases. The CDR3 has 18 amino acids. Per the germline V gene, CDR1 is SGHAT and CDR2 is FQNNGV. CDR3 amino acids: CASSLMGGIVSYNSPLHF. CDR3 DNA sequence: TGTGCCAGCAGCCTCATGGGAGGGATCGTTTCCTATAATTCACCCCTCCACTTT.

The chain combines TRBV20-1 with TRBJ1-6; D is unclear. The CDR3 sequence is 9 residues long. CDR1 and CDR2 (germline): DFQATT, SNEGSKA (reference sequence). The DNA of the CDR3 is TGCAGCGCTCTCTCACCCCTCCACTTT. Amino acids: CSALSPLHF.

The CDR3 here is CASSHEGEADAEAFF. As DNA, the CDR3 is TGCGCCAGCAGCCATGAGGGGGAAGCCGACGCTGAAGCTTTCTTT. The chain is built from TRBV4-1 and TRBJ1-1, with D possibly matching TRBD1 (6 bases). CDR3 length equals 15 residues. Germline V CDR1 and CDR2: MGHRA, YSYEKL. V was clipped by 3 bases and J by 6 bases, with 17 bases between them.

This chain links TRBV5-1 with TRBJ2-1; perhaps TRBD1 as D (5 bases). Per the germline V gene, CDR1 is SGHRS and CDR2 is YFSETQ. The CDR3 totals 14 residues. The germline V and J ends were trimmed by 4 bases and 5 bases, with 13 bases remaining between them. Here the CDR3 DNA reads TGCGCCAGCAGCAAATTCCAGGGAAACAATGAGCAGTTCTTC. Translated, it gives CASSKFQGNNEQFF.

The count of this clone is one. The chain is built from TRBV27 and TRBJ2-3, with 7 bases identical to TRBD1. With V trimmed by 3 bases and J by 4 bases, 4 bases remained unmatched. The CDR3 extends over 14 amino acids. The germline CDR1 and CDR2 sequences are MNHEY and SMNVEV (reference sequence). This CDR3 reads CASSFWQGADTQYF. CDR3 in DNA: TGTGCCAGCAGTTTTTGGCAGGGGGCAGATACGCAGTATTTT.

V gene TRBV10-3 combines with J gene TRBJ2-7; 7 positions match TRBD1. CDR1 is ENHRY and CDR2 is SYGVKD in the germline V gene. The CDR3 contains 13 residues. Unmatched junction bases numbered 4, after V lost 6 bases and J lost 2 bases. The CDR3 loop is CAISAGTAYEQYF. The CDR3 DNA is TGTGCCATCAGCGCCGGGACAGCCTACGAGCAGTACTTC.

This clone was seen only a few times. The V and J genes are TRBV5-1 and TRBJ1-6; no reliable D call. Germline V gene lookup returns CDR1 SGHRS and CDR2 YFSETQ. The CDR3 has 16 amino acids. The ends were cut back, 4 bases at V and 8 bases at J, with 19 bases in the middle. The CDR3 nucleotides read TGCGCCAGCAGCCCATCCGTGGGAGGAGGGTATTCACCCCTCCACTTT. Protein sequence: CASSPSVGGGYSPLHF.

V gene TRBV7-9 combines with J gene TRBJ1-2; a possible D gene is TRBD1 (6 bases). The germline gives CDR1 SEHNR, CDR2 FQNEAQ (reference sequence). This CDR3 has 15 residues. The V and J ends lost 5 bases and 4 bases respectively, with 17 bases between them. In DNA form, the CDR3 reads TGTGCCAGCAGCGTCACTACCACAGGGACCTATGGCTACACCTTC. The encoded protein is CASSVTTTGTYGYTF.

CDR3 nucleotide sequence: TGTGCCATCCCTCCCGGGTCGCGGGTCCGTAAAACAACTAATGAAAAACTGTTTTTT. This translates into CAIPPGSRVRKTTNEKLFF. The chain couples TRBV5-4 to TRBJ1-4, with D hard to call. The CDR3 consists of 19 residues. Germline V lookup: CDR1 SGHNT, CDR2 YYREEE (reference sequence). Trimming removed 9 bases at V and 0 bases at J, with 27 bases between.

The chain carries TRBV7-9 and TRBJ1-5; D not certain. Germline V gene data show CDR1 as SEHNR and CDR2 as FQNEAQ (reference sequence). Between the trimmed V and J ends, which lost 1 base and 0 bases, there was a span of 10 bases. CDR3 length equals 16 residues. Here the CDR3 DNA reads TGTGCCAGCAGCTTAGGGCAGGCCTATAGCAATCAGCCCCAGCATTTT. Its protein is CASSLGQAYSNQPQHF.

This clone was counted a single time. The V call is TRBV4-2, the J call TRBJ2-1; a possible D gene is TRBD1 (5 bases). The CDR3 extends over 18 amino acids. The V end was cut by 0 bases, the J end by 0 bases, with 15 bases between. Germline V gene sequence: CDR1 LGHNA, CDR2 YNFKEQ. The CDR3 sequence: CASSQEFQGWSSYNEQFF. The DNA of the CDR3 is TGTGCCAGCAGCCAAGAATTTCAGGGCTGGAGCTCCTACAATGAGCAGTTCTTC.

V usage is TRBV7-9 and J usage is TRBJ2-1; 15 bases fit TRBD2. CDR1 is SEHNR and CDR2 is FQNEAQ in the germline V gene (reference sequence). V lost 4 bases and J lost 8; bases outside the gene matches: 3. The CDR3 loop spans 15 amino acids. DNA of the CDR3: TGTGCCAGCAGCTCGGGACTAGCGGGGGGCCATGAGCAGTTCTTC. This gives the protein CASSSGLAGGHEQFF.

This clone came up a few times. The V gene is TRBV6-2 or TRBV6-3, the J gene TRBJ1-2, with 9 bases matching TRBD1. The CDR3 runs 14 residues. With 5 bases clipped from V and 3 bases from J, the junction kept 4 bases outside the gene matches. Germline assignment: CDR1 MNHEY and CDR2 SVGEGT. CDR3 region: CASSRTGEDYGYTF. The CDR3 DNA is TGTGCCAGCAGTCGGACAGGGGAGGACTATGGCTACACCTTC.

The chain combines TRBV9 with TRBJ2-3, with 9 bases matching TRBD1. There are 14 residues in the CDR3. The germline CDR1 and CDR2 sequences are SGDLS and YYNGEE. V gave up 3 bases and J gave up 8 bases; unmatched junction bases: 7. This CDR3 reads CASSARTGETTQYF. The CDR3 DNA is TGTGCCAGCAGCGCCAGGACAGGGGAAACTACGCAGTATTTT.

V usage is TRBV10-3 and J usage is TRBJ1-1; maybe TRBD1 (5 bases). Trimming left V 7 bases short and J 1 base short, with 13 bases between. CDR1 and CDR2 (germline): ENHRY, SYGVKD. The CDR3 is 14 residues long. CDR3 sequence: CAITSGRANTEAFF. The CDR3 DNA reads TGTGCCATCACCTCGGGCAGGGCGAACACTGAAGCTTTCTTT.

The chain links TRBV7-2 to TRBJ2-7; 12 bases agree with TRBD2. Germline trimming cut 4 bases from V and 2 bases from J; bases unmatched to any gene: 6. This CDR3 is built from 16 residues. The germline V gene encodes CDR1 SGHTA and CDR2 FQGNSA. Written as DNA, the CDR3 is TGTGCCAGCAGCTACACTAGCGGGGGGCTTCCCTACGAGCAGTACTTC. Its translation: CASSYTSGGLPYEQYF.

This chain links TRBV11-2 with TRBJ2-4, with a tentative D call TRBD2 (5 bases). The CDR3 sequence is 15 residues long. Trimming pared 0 bases from V and 1 base from J, leaving 7 bases between. Germline V gene sequence: CDR1 SGHAT, CDR2 FQNNGV. The CDR3 is CASSLERAAKNIQYF. CDR3 nucleotides: TGTGCCAGCAGCTTAGAGAGGGCTGCCAAAAACATTCAGTACTTC.

This chain uses TRBV7-9 with TRBJ1-4; TRBD1 is a possible D gene (6 bases). Trimming removed 5 bases from V and 5 bases from J, with 12 bases in between. Looked up from germline, CDR1 is SEHNR and CDR2 is FQNEAQ (reference sequence). CDR3 length: 14 amino acids. In DNA form, the CDR3 reads TGTGCCAGCAGCAGGGACAAAACCAATGAAAAACTGTTTTTT. Translated, it gives CASSRDKTNEKLFF.

This chain connects TRBV29-1 to TRBJ2-2, with D possibly TRBD2 on 6 matching bases. The germline V gene has CDR1 SQVTM and CDR2 ANQGSEA. V lost 3 bases, J lost 7 bases, and 12 bases lay in between. This CDR3 region has 13 residues. The CDR3 sequence: CSVDGGAGGELFF. In nucleotides, the CDR3 is TGCAGCGTTGACGGAGGGGCGGGCGGGGAGCTGTTTTTT.

The gene calls are TRBV4-2 and TRBJ1-2; D is possibly TRBD1 (6 bases). The CDR3 contains 16 residues. The V gene lost 0 bases and the J gene lost 8 bases, with 19 bases spanning the gap. Germline values: CDR1 LGHNA, CDR2 YNFKEQ. The CDR3 protein is CASSQEQGMRGRGYTF. CDR3 nucleotide sequence: TGTGCCAGCAGCCAAGAACAGGGAATGAGGGGTAGAGGCTACACCTTC.

This sequence joins TRBV15 and TRBJ2-5; 8 positions agree with TRBD1. V gave up 1 base and J gave up 1 base; unmatched junction bases: 5. The CDR3 runs 16 residues. Germline V gene data show CDR1 as LNHNV and CDR2 as YYDKDF (reference sequence). CDR3 region: CATSRGRDRSQETQYF. The CDR3 nucleotides are TGTGCCACCAGCAGAGGAAGGGACAGGTCCCAAGAGACCCAGTACTTC.